The table lists the clone carrying this TCR beta chain with a count of one. Each and every patient relapsed after autologous stem cell transplantation, and patients got differing brentuximab vedotin exposure. This sample is drawn from a study of PD-1 blockade in classical Hodgkin lymphoma. The method was immunoSEQ multiplex PCR; TCRdb's version includes in-frame clones alone and lacks a portion of them. The repertoire has tens of thousands of clones, 85% to 90% of them found once; the top ten carry 15%. Trimming cost V 1 base and J 6 bases; bases outside gene matches: 18. The CDR3 is 19 amino acids. Germline V gene sequence: CDR1 MGHRA, CDR2 YSYEKL.

The chain carries TRBV4-1 and TRBJ1-5; 7 bases are shared with TRBD1. The TCR comes from a human donor with classical Hodgkin lymphoma. The source material was peripheral blood mononuclear cells (PBMCs), sampled at baseline. The DNA for the CDR3 is TGCGCCAGCAGCCAAGCGGGGCTCTGGACCGCAGGGGGAAGTCAGCCCCAGCATTTT. Residues: CASSQAGLWTAGGSQPQHF.